The clone carrying this TCR beta chain was counted a single time. The sample originates from a study of cytomegalovirus exposure and HLA in healthy donors. As for the study in general: A preliminary data release comprised tens of millions of unique TCRs obtained from HLA-typed donors.

Primers for the PCR totalled 60 Vbeta and 13 Jbeta. Methods used by the authors: Later reanalysis found around 80 million unique TCR beta chains, about 11 million of them shared. The assay was immunoSEQ multiplex PCR, and TCRdb's table has in-frame clones only and misses some. V and J calls and clone size come straight from that table; D and trimming were deduced from the DNA. The sample has about 78,000 clones, 60% to 75% seen once. Per germline, CDR1 SNHLY and CDR2 FYNNEI. Trimming stripped 3 bases from V and 1 base from J, with 16 bases between. This CDR3 contains 18 residues. Donors were nominally healthy when sampled, though unrecorded immune exposures were likely.

This receptor was taken from a middle-aged woman in good health and CMV-seropositive. The genes are TRBV2 and TRBJ1-6; D is perhaps TRBD1 (5 bases). Sequences were obtained from PBMCs. CDR3 region: CASSESGASVSYNSPLHF. The CDR3 DNA reads as TGTGCCAGCAGTGAGAGTGGGGCGAGTGTATCCTATAATTCACCCCTCCACTTT.